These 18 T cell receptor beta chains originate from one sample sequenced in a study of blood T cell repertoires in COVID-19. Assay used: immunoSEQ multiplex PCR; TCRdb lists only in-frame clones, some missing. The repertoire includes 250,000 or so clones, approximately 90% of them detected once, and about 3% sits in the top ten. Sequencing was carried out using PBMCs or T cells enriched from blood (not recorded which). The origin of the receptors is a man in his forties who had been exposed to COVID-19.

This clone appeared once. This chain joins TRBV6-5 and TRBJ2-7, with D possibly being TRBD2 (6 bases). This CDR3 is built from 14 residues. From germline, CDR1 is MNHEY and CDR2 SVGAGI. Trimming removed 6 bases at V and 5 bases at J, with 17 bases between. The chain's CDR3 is CASRHTGRPDEQYF. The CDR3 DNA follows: TGTGCCAGCAGACATACCGGGAGACCGGACGAGCAGTACTTC.

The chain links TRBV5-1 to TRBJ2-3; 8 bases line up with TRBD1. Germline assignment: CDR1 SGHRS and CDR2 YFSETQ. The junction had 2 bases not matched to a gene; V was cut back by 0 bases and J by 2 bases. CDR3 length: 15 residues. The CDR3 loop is CASSLETGDTDTQYF. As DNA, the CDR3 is TGCGCCAGCAGCTTGGAGACAGGGGACACAGATACGCAGTATTTT.

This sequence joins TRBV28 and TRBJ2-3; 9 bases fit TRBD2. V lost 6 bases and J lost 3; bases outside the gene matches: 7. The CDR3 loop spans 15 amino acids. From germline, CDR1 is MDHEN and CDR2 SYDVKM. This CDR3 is CASSLSGSGTDTQYF. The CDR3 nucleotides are TGTGCCAGCAGCCTTAGCGGGAGCGGTACAGATACGCAGTATTTT.

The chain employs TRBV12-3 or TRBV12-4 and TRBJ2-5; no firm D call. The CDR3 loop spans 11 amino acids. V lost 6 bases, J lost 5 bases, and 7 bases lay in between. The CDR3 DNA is TGTGCCAGCAGGGCGGAGGAGACCCAGTACTTC. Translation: CASRAEETQYF.

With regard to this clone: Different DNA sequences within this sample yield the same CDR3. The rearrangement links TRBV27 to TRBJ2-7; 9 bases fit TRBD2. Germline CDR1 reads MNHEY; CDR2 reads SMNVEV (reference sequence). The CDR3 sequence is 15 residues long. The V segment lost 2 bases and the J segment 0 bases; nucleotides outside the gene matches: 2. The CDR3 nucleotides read TGTGCCAGCAGTTTACTAGCGGGAAGCTCCTACGAGCAGTACTTC. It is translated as CASSLLAGSSYEQYF.

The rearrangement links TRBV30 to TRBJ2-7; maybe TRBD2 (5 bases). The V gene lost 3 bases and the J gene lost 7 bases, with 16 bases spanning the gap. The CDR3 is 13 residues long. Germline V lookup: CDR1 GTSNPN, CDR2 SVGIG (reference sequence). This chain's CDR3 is CAWSRGLGREQYF. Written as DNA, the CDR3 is TGTGCCTGGAGCCGCGGGTTAGGGCGTGAGCAGTACTTC.

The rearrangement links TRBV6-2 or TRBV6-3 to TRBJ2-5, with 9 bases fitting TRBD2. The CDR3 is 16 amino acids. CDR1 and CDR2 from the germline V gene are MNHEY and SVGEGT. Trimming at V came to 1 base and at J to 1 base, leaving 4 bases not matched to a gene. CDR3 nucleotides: TGTGCCAGCAGTTACTTGGGACTAGCCGGCCAAGAGACCCAGTACTTC. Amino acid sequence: CASSYLGLAGQETQYF.

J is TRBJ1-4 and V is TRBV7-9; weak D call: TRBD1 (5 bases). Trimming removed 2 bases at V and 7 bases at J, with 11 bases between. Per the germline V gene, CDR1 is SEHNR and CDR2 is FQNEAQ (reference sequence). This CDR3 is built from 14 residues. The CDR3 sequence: CASSLSAGREKLFF. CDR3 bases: TGTGCCAGCAGCTTATCCGCAGGGCGTGAAAAACTGTTTTTT.

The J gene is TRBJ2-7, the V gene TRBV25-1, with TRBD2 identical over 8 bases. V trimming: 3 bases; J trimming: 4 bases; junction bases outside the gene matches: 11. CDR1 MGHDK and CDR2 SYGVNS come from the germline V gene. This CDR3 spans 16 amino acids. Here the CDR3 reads CASSDSSGDTVYEQYF. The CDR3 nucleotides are TGTGCCAGCAGTGATAGTAGCGGGGACACGGTTTACGAGCAGTACTTC.

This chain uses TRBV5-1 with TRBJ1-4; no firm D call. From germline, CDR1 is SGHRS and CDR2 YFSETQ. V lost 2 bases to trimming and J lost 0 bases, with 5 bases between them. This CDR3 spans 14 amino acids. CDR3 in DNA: TGCGCCAGCAGCTTTACTGCAACTAATGAAAAACTGTTTTTT. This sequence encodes CASSFTATNEKLFF. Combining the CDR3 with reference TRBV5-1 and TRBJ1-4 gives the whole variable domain KAGVTQTPRYLIKTRGQQVTLSCSPISGHRSVSWYQQTPGQGLQFLFEYFSETQRNKGNFPGRFSGRQFSNSRSEMNVSTLELGDSALYLCASSFTATNEKLFFGSGTQLSVL.

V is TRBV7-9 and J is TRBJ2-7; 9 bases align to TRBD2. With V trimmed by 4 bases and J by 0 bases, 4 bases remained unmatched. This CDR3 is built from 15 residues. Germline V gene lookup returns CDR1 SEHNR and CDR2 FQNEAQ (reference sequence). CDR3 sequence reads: CASSSLAGYSYEQYF. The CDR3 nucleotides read TGTGCCAGCAGCTCCCTAGCGGGGTACTCCTACGAGCAGTACTTC. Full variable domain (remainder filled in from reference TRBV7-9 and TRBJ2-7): DTGVSQNPRHKITKRGQNVTFRCDPISEHNRLYWYRQTLGQGPEFLTYFQNEAQLEKSRLLSDRFSAERPKGSFSTLEIQRTEQGDSAMYLCASSSLAGYSYEQYFGPGTRLTVT.

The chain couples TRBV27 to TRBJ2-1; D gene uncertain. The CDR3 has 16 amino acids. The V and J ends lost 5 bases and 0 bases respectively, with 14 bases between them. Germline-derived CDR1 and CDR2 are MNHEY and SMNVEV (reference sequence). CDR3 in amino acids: CASSPVRVSSYNEQFF. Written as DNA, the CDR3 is TGTGCCAGCAGTCCAGTCCGGGTGAGCTCCTACAATGAGCAGTTCTTC.

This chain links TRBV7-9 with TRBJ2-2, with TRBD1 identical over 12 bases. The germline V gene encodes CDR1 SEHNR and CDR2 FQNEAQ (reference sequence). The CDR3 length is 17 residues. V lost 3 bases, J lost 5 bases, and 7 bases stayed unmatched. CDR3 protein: CASSFPGQGAYTGELFF. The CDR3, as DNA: TGTGCCAGCAGCTTTCCGGGACAGGGGGCGTATACCGGGGAGCTGTTTTTT.

The CDR3 spells CASRFAQGATNEKLFF. In nucleotides, the CDR3 is TGTGCCAGCAGATTCGCACAGGGAGCAACTAATGAAAAACTGTTTTTT. The chain is built from TRBV4-2 and TRBJ1-4; maybe TRBD1 (6 bases). Trimming cost V 6 bases and J 0 bases, with 14 bases left between them. The CDR3 is 16 residues long. Germline V CDR1 and CDR2: LGHNA, YNFKEQ.

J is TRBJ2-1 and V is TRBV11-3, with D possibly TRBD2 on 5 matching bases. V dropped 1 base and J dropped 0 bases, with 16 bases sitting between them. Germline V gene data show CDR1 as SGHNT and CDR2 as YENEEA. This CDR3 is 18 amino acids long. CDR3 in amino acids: CASSLVPSPLSSYNEQFF. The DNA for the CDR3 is TGTGCCAGCAGCTTAGTGCCTAGCCCCCTCAGCTCCTACAATGAGCAGTTCTTC.

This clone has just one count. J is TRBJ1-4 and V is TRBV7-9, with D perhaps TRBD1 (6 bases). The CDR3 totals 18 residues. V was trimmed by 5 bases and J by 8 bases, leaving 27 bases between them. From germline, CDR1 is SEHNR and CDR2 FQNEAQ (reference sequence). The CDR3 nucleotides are TGTGCCAGCAGCACCCCCCCCGAGGGCAGGGGAAGAGGAGAAAAACTGTTTTTT. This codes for CASSTPPEGRGRGEKLFF.

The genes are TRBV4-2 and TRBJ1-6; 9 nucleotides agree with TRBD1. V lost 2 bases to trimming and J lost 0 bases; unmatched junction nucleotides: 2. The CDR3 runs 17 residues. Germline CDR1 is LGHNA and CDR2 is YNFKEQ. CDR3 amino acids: CASSQRQGGSYNSPLHF. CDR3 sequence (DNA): TGTGCCAGCAGCCAACGACAGGGGGGCTCCTATAATTCACCCCTCCACTTT.

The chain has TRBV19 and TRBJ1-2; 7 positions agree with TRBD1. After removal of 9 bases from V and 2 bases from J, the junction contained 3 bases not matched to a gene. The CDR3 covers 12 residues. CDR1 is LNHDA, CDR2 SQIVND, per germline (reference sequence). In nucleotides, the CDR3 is TGTGCCAGCAAGACAGGGAACTATGGCTACACCTTC. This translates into CASKTGNYGYTF.